This is a list of T cell receptor beta chains from one sample in a study of glioma-infiltrating T cells after dendritic cell vaccination. The protocol was immunoSEQ multiplex PCR, while the TCRdb copy is restricted to in-frame clones and leaves out a portion. The sample shows 99,000 or so clones, roughly 90% of them seen only once. Sample: blood, taken after dendritic cell vaccination. The receptor source for this set is a human donor with glioblastoma. The CDR3 runs from the conserved cysteine through the conserved F or W. D genes are given only for firm matches. Not all rows give a size; the values are once, few, many and, for expanded clones, a class.

abundance	j_gene	d_gene	v_gene	CDR3aa	CDR3nt
NA	TRBJ1-2	TRBD1	TRBV5-4	CASRKTGSAYGYTF	TGTGCCAGCAGGAAGACAGGGTCCGCCTATGGCTACACCTTC
NA	TRBJ1-4	NA	TRBV18	CASSVSGANEKLFF	TGTGCCAGCTCAGTTTCCGGAGCTAATGAAAAACTGTTTTTT
NA	TRBJ1-5	NA	TRBV4-2	CASSQEAGHTNQPQHF	TGTGCCAGCAGCCAAGAAGCCGGACACACAAATCAGCCCCAGCATTTT
NA	TRBJ2-5	TRBD2	TRBV9	CASSVATSSGQETQYF	TGTGCCAGCAGCGTAGCTACTTCTAGCGGTCAAGAGACCCAGTACTTC
NA	TRBJ1-6	NA	TRBV6-5	CASSYFGEDNSPLHF	TGTGCCAGCAGTTACTTTGGGGAGGATAATTCACCCCTCCACTTT
NA	TRBJ2-5	NA	TRBV7-9	CASTPGDEQETQYF	TGTGCCAGCACCCCCGGAGACGAACAAGAGACCCAGTACTTC
NA	TRBJ1-1	NA	TRBV11-2	CASSARGGTEAFF	TGTGCCAGCAGCGCCAGGGGTGGCACTGAAGCTTTCTTT
NA	TRBJ2-7	TRBD1	TRBV28	CASRPTGGADEQYF	TGTGCCAGCAGACCAACAGGGGGCGCCGACGAGCAGTACTTC
NA	TRBJ2-5	NA	TRBV18	CASSPRSGETQYF	TGTGCCAGCTCACCTAGGTCAGGAGAGACCCAGTACTTC
medium-sized	TRBJ2-7	TRBD1	TRBV10-3	CAISEFSGTGGNEQYF	TGTGCCATCAGTGAGTTTTCCGGGACAGGGGGCAACGAGCAGTACTTC
NA	TRBJ2-1	TRBD2	TRBV29-1	CSAMRAGGSSGNEQFF	TGCAGCGCCATGAGGGCGGGCGGGAGCTCGGGAAATGAGCAGTTCTTC
NA	TRBJ1-1	NA	TRBV4-1	CASSQVMNTEAFF	TGCGCCAGCAGCCAAGTTATGAACACTGAAGCTTTCTTT
NA	TRBJ2-2	NA	TRBV6-6	CASSNTGELFF	TGTGCCAGTTCAAACACCGGGGAGCTGTTTTTT
NA	TRBJ1-5	NA	TRBV6-6	CASTRYGNQPQHF	TGTGCCAGCACGAGATATGGCAATCAGCCCCAGCATTTT
NA	TRBJ2-7	NA	TRBV5-8	CASPTGRVITYEQYF	TGTGCCAGCCCGACCGGCCGGGTGATAACCTACGAGCAGTACTTC
NA	TRBJ1-2	NA	TRBV2	CASSLTEYGYTF	TGTGCCAGCAGTCTGACAGAATATGGCTACACCTTC
NA	TRBJ1-2	TRBD1	TRBV5-8	CASSRTGGVGYTF	TGTGCCAGCAGCAGGACAGGAGGGGTAGGCTACACCTTC
NA	TRBJ2-7	NA	TRBV27	CASSFTAGEQYF	TGTGCCAGCAGTTTTACGGCGGGCGAGCAGTACTTC
NA	TRBJ2-6	NA	TRBV29-1	CSVELSGANVLTF	TGCAGCGTAGAGCTCTCTGGGGCCAACGTCCTGACTTTC
NA	TRBJ1-1	NA	TRBV25-1	CASSGGKAFF	TGTGCCAGCAGCGGAGGGAAAGCTTTCTTT
NA	TRBJ1-2	NA	TRBV5-6	CASSPLLDTNGYTF	TGTGCCAGCAGCCCCCTATTGGACACAAATGGCTACACCTTC
NA	TRBJ1-4	TRBD1	TRBV5-4	CASSSDRGLEKLFF	TGTGCCAGCAGCTCTGACAGGGGGCTTGAAAAACTGTTTTTT
NA	TRBJ1-5	NA	TRBV30	CAWSESGGFQPQHF	TGTGCCTGGAGTGAGTCGGGTGGGTTTCAGCCCCAGCATTTT
NA	TRBJ1-2	NA	TRBV10-3	CAIRYTSDYGYTF	TGTGCCATCAGGTACACCTCCGACTATGGCTACACCTTC
NA	TRBJ1-1	TRBD1	TRBV4-1	CASSQDNGAGGREAFF	TGCGCCAGCAGCCAAGATAATGGGGCAGGGGGCCGGGAAGCTTTCTTT
NA	TRBJ2-7	TRBD2	TRBV6-1	CASSELGEGEQYF	TGTGCCAGCAGTGAATTGGGGGAGGGCGAGCAGTACTTC
NA	TRBJ2-1	NA	TRBV20-1	CSAGPGSEQFF	TGCAGTGCAGGTCCGGGATCGGAGCAGTTCTTC
NA	TRBJ1-2	NA	TRBV6-5	CASGRSKTVEVTF	TGTGCCAGCGGTCGGTCGAAGACAGTTGAAGTTACCTTC
NA	TRBJ2-7	NA	TRBV7-2	CASSIRGGSSYEQYF	TGTGCCAGCAGCATAAGGGGCGGTAGCTCCTACGAGCAGTACTTC
NA	TRBJ1-2	NA	TRBV6-1	CASSVQAGGNYGYTF	TGTGCCAGCAGTGTCCAAGCGGGGGGTAACTATGGCTACACCTTC
NA	TRBJ2-7	NA	TRBV18	CASSPVGGEIYEQYF	TGTGCCAGCTCACCGGTAGGAGGGGAAATCTACGAGCAGTACTTC
NA	TRBJ2-7	NA	TRBV2	CASLVLKIQVF	TGTGCCAGCCTGGTTCTAAAAATCCAGGTCTTC
once	TRBJ1-1	TRBD1	TRBV27	CASIGDRGLLNTEAFF	TGTGCCAGCATTGGAGACAGGGGTCTTTTGAACACTGAAGCTTTCTTT